These T cell receptor beta chains were read from a single sample in a study of control samples from healthy donors and cancer patients. Assay: immunoSEQ multiplex PCR; the TCRdb copy retains only in-frame clones and omits some. The sample holds over 100,000 clones, 75% to 95% seen once. The source material was blood. These receptors were collected from a middle-aged man in good health. CDR3s include the opening cysteine and the closing phenylalanine or tryptophan. Fields, in order: V gene, D gene, clone size, J gene, CDR3 DNA, CDR3 protein. A D gene is named only where the DNA matches it firmly. Not every row has a clone size; where given, it reads once, few, many or a size class.

V: TRBV6-5
D: .
size: once
J: TRBJ1-5
DNA: TGTGCCAGCAGTTCTTGGGTCGGTCAGCCCCAGCATTTT
CDR3: CASSSWVGQPQHF

V: TRBV5-1
D: TRBD1
size: .
J: TRBJ2-5
DNA: TGCGCCAGCAGCATCGGACAGGTCGGAGAGACCCAGTACTTC
CDR3: CASSIGQVGETQYF

V: TRBV28
D: TRBD1
size: .
J: TRBJ2-2
DNA: TGTGCCAGCAGGGGACAGACGAACACCGGGGAGCTGTTTTTT
CDR3: CASRGQTNTGELFF

V: TRBV5-6
D: .
size: .
J: TRBJ2-2
DNA: TGTGCCAGCAGATGGACAGAAGGCACCGGGGAGCTGTTTTTT
CDR3: CASRWTEGTGELFF

V: TRBV5-1
D: .
size: .
J: TRBJ1-6
DNA: TGCGCCAGCGCTCGGACGGGGGTGAATTCACCCCTCCACTTT
CDR3: CASARTGVNSPLHF

V: TRBV18
D: .
size: .
J: TRBJ1-4
DNA: TGTGCCAGCTCACCACTTGTGGGCAGTAGTGAAAAACTGTTTTTT
CDR3: CASSPLVGSSEKLFF

V: TRBV2
D: TRBD1
size: once
J: TRBJ1-5
DNA: TGTGCCAGCAACCTGGGGGCCGGACAGGGGGTTCGGAATCAGCCCCAGCATTTT
CDR3: CASNLGAGQGVRNQPQHF

V: TRBV5-4
D: .
size: .
J: TRBJ2-5
DNA: TGTGCCAGCAGCTTGAACAGCGGTGGGGCTTCGCAAGAGACCCAGTACTTC
CDR3: CASSLNSGGASQETQYF

V: TRBV6-1
D: .
size: .
J: TRBJ1-5
DNA: TGTGCCAGCAGTGAAGTAACAGTTAGGGTGCAGCCCCAGCATTTT
CDR3: CASSEVTVRVQPQHF

V: TRBV5-5
D: .
size: .
J: TRBJ2-7
DNA: TGTGCCAGCAGCCCCGGATTGGAACCCTCCTACGAGCAGTACTTC
CDR3: CASSPGLEPSYEQYF

V: TRBV4-2
D: TRBD1
size: once
J: TRBJ2-7
DNA: TGTGCCAGCAGCCAGGCTGAGACAGGGGAGTCCTACGAGCAGTACTTC
CDR3: CASSQAETGESYEQYF

V: TRBV3-1/TRBV3-2
D: .
size: .
J: TRBJ1-6
DNA: TGTGCCAGCAGCCTAGAAACAGCCTATAATTCACCCCTCCACTTT
CDR3: CASSLETAYNSPLHF

V: TRBV9
D: .
size: .
J: TRBJ2-1
DNA: TGTGCCAGCAGCGTCCAAGGGAATGAGCAGTTCTTC
CDR3: CASSVQGNEQFF

V: TRBV3-1/TRBV3-2
D: .
size: .
J: TRBJ1-1
DNA: TGTGCCAGCAGCCAACAGCTGTACACTGAAGCTTTCTTT
CDR3: CASSQQLYTEAFF

V: TRBV5-1
D: .
size: .
J: TRBJ2-3
DNA: TGCGCCAGCAGCTTGGTCGGGGACGCAGATACGCAGTATTTT
CDR3: CASSLVGDADTQYF

V: TRBV2
D: .
size: .
J: TRBJ2-1
DNA: TGTGCCAGCAGTCATTATGAGCAGTTCTTC
CDR3: CASSHYEQFF

V: TRBV12-2
D: .
size: .
J: TRBJ1-5
DNA: TGTGCAAGTCGCTTACAATCCCCCTATCAGCCCCAGCATTTT
CDR3: CASRLQSPYQPQHF

V: TRBV5-6
D: .
size: .
J: TRBJ2-1
DNA: TGTGCCAGCAGCCAGACGATTGGGGGGTCCTACAATGAGCAGTTCTTC
CDR3: CASSQTIGGSYNEQFF

V: TRBV19
D: .
size: .
J: TRBJ2-3
DNA: TGTGCCAGTACCAGCACAGATACGCAGTATTTT
CDR3: CASTSTDTQYF

V: TRBV2
D: TRBD1
size: .
J: TRBJ1-2
DNA: TGTGCCAGCAGGGAGACAGGGATCCCCACCTTC
CDR3: CASRETGIPTF

V: TRBV27
D: .
size: .
J: TRBJ2-1
DNA: TGTGCCAGCAGTGCCACACGAATCTCCAATGAGCAGTTCTTC
CDR3: CASSATRISNEQFF

V: TRBV5-1
D: .
size: .
J: TRBJ2-3
DNA: TGCGCCAGCAGCTTGATCTCGGCTGGGGGGCCCATGGATACGCAGTATTTT
CDR3: CASSLISAGGPMDTQYF

V: TRBV19
D: .
size: once
J: TRBJ1-1
DNA: TGTGCCAGTAGCAAGACAGTGAACACTGAAGCTTTCTTT
CDR3: CASSKTVNTEAFF

V: TRBV6-5
D: TRBD1
size: .
J: TRBJ2-2
DNA: TGTGCCAGCAGCAACAGGGGCGCCACCGGGGAGCTGTTTTTT
CDR3: CASSNRGATGELFF

V: TRBV28
D: .
size: once
J: TRBJ1-4
DNA: TGTGCCAGCAGTTTGCAGTCGGGGATTTCTAATGAAAAACTGTTTTTT
CDR3: CASSLQSGISNEKLFF

V: TRBV7-9
D: TRBD1
size: .
J: TRBJ2-7
DNA: TGTGCCAGCAGCCACGTGGGACAGACCTACGAGCAGTACTTC
CDR3: CASSHVGQTYEQYF

V: TRBV5-1
D: .
size: few
J: TRBJ2-5
DNA: TGCGCCAGCAGCTTGGACCAAGAGACCCAGTACTTC
CDR3: CASSLDQETQYF

V: TRBV5-1
D: TRBD2
size: few
J: TRBJ2-5
DNA: TGCGCCAGCAGCTTGAATCGGAGCGGGGTTACCCAAGAGACCCAGTACTTC
CDR3: CASSLNRSGVTQETQYF

V: TRBV19
D: .
size: .
J: TRBJ2-5
DNA: TGTGCCAGTAGTCGATACCGGGGATTAGGAGAGACCCAGTACTTC
CDR3: CASSRYRGLGETQYF

V: TRBV14
D: .
size: .
J: TRBJ1-4
DNA: TGTGCCAGCAGCCAACTCGTTCCGGGGCGTTTTGAAAAACTGTTTTTT
CDR3: CASSQLVPGRFEKLFF

V: TRBV7-6
D: .
size: .
J: TRBJ2-3
DNA: TGTGCCAGCAGCTTAGGTGCGGGGGCTAGCACAGATACGCAGTATTTT
CDR3: CASSLGAGASTDTQYF

V: TRBV27
D: TRBD1
size: .
J: TRBJ1-6
DNA: TGTGCCAGCAGCCCCCCTGGACAGGGGGCGGCACCCCTCCACTTT
CDR3: CASSPPGQGAAPLHF

V: TRBV5-1
D: .
size: .
J: TRBJ2-3
DNA: TGCGCCAGCAGCACTAGTGCGGAGCGCACAGATACGCAGTATTTT
CDR3: CASSTSAERTDTQYF

V: TRBV7-6
D: .
size: .
J: TRBJ1-5
DNA: TGTGCCAGCAGCTTAGTAGCCGATAGCAATCAGCCCCAGCATTTT
CDR3: CASSLVADSNQPQHF

V: TRBV11-3
D: .
size: .
J: TRBJ2-2
DNA: TGTGCCAGCAGCTCAGGGTTCACCGGGGAGCTGTTTTTT
CDR3: CASSSGFTGELFF

V: TRBV9
D: TRBD2
size: .
J: TRBJ2-7
DNA: TGTGCCAGCAGCGGCGGGAGTTACGAGCAGTACTTC
CDR3: CASSGGSYEQYF

V: TRBV18
D: TRBD1
size: .
J: TRBJ1-4
DNA: TGTGCCAGCTCACCCGGGACAGAAGAAAAACTGTTTTTT
CDR3: CASSPGTEEKLFF

V: TRBV6-5
D: TRBD1
size: few
J: TRBJ1-2
DNA: TGTGCCAGCAGTTACCAGGGACAGGCGCATGGCTACACCTTC
CDR3: CASSYQGQAHGYTF

V: TRBV30
D: TRBD1
size: .
J: TRBJ1-2
DNA: TGTGCCTGGAAGGGATGGGGGACAGGGACACGCGGCTACACCTTC
CDR3: CAWKGWGTGTRGYTF

V: TRBV9
D: .
size: .
J: TRBJ1-1
DNA: TGTGCCAGCGGAGGGGGAGCGAACACTGAAGCTTTCTTT
CDR3: CASGGGANTEAFF

V: TRBV2
D: TRBD1
size: .
J: TRBJ1-3
DNA: TGTGCCAGCAGTGGAACAGGGGAGACCACCATATATTTT
CDR3: CASSGTGETTIYF

V: TRBV5-1
D: .
size: .
J: TRBJ1-6
DNA: TGCGCCAGCAGCTTGTTAGGGCTGAAAGTTAATTCACCCCTCCACTTT
CDR3: CASSLLGLKVNSPLHF

V: TRBV27
D: .
size: .
J: TRBJ2-2
DNA: TGTGCCAGCAGTCCGTCCTGGGGGGAGAGCACCGGGGAGCTGTTTTTT
CDR3: CASSPSWGESTGELFF

V: TRBV7-9
D: .
size: .
J: TRBJ2-5
DNA: TGTGCCAGCAGCTTGGGTGGGGGGGCCCTGTGGGAGACCCAGTACTTC
CDR3: CASSLGGGALWETQYF

V: TRBV19
D: TRBD1
size: .
J: TRBJ2-7
DNA: TGTGCCAGTAGTATCTGGGACAGCTCCTACGAGCAGTACTTC
CDR3: CASSIWDSSYEQYF

V: TRBV5-1
D: .
size: .
J: TRBJ2-2
DNA: TGCGCCAGCAGCGGCGCTCGTCTGGGTGGGGAGCTGTTTTTT
CDR3: CASSGARLGGELFF

V: TRBV19
D: TRBD1
size: .
J: TRBJ1-4
DNA: TGTGCCAGTAGTACCTCGAGGACAGGGATTAATGAAAAACTGTTTTTT
CDR3: CASSTSRTGINEKLFF

V: TRBV4-2
D: TRBD2
size: .
J: TRBJ2-5
DNA: TGTGCCAGCAGCCAAGGAGGCGGGGGGAACCAAGAGACCCAGTACTTC
CDR3: CASSQGGGGNQETQYF

V: TRBV7-9
D: .
size: .
J: TRBJ1-3
DNA: TGTGCCAGCAGCTCCGGGACCCTCTCTGGAAACACCATATATTTT
CDR3: CASSSGTLSGNTIYF

V: TRBV5-1
D: TRBD1
size: .
J: TRBJ2-7
DNA: TGCGCCAGCAGCCTGACAGGGGGAAGGGAGCAGTACTTC
CDR3: CASSLTGGREQYF

V: TRBV5-1
D: .
size: .
J: TRBJ2-1
DNA: TGCGCCAGCAGCCTAGGACAGCCGACCTACAATGAGCAGTTCTTC
CDR3: CASSLGQPTYNEQFF

V: TRBV1
D: .
size: .
J: TRBJ1-4
DNA: TGCACCAGAAGTACAGGGACGAACTGGGAAAAACTGTTTTTT
CDR3: CTRSTGTNWEKLFF

V: TRBV20-1
D: .
size: .
J: TRBJ2-1
DNA: TGCAGTGCTAGAGCCCCGGCGGAACAGATCTTC
CDR3: CSARAPAEQIF

V: TRBV19
D: .
size: .
J: TRBJ1-2
DNA: TGTGCCAGTGGGGTCGGGGGCGTCTATGGCTACACCTTC
CDR3: CASGVGGVYGYTF